This passage covers 11 T cell receptor beta chains from one sample sequenced in a study of cytomegalovirus exposure and HLA in healthy donors. PCR used 60 Vbeta primers and 13 Jbeta primers. TCRdb's table, derived via immunoSEQ multiplex PCR, lists solely in-frame clones and lacks some. Altogether 84,000 or so clones are present, over 70% being singletons, with the ten largest covering approximately 2%. Input material: PBMCs. The receptors here all came from a boy under 18 in good health and CMV-seronegative.

The CDR3 coding sequence is TGTGCCAGCAGTTACGCCTTATCTAGCGGGAGGAGGAATGAGCAGTTCTTC. Translating it yields CASSYALSSGRRNEQFF. This sequence joins TRBV28 and TRBJ2-1; TRBD2 matches at 11 bases. The CDR3 covers 17 residues. Per germline, CDR1 MDHEN and CDR2 SYDVKM. V was clipped by 4 bases and J by 7 bases; unmatched bases: 12.

This clone appeared a few times. The V and J genes are TRBV27 and TRBJ1-1; D is unclear. The V gene's germline CDR1 is MNHEY and CDR2 SMNVEV (reference sequence). The ends were cut back, 10 bases at V and 4 bases at J, with 10 bases in the middle. This CDR3 spans 11 amino acids. The CDR3 protein is CAILRGTEAFF. For the CDR3, the DNA is TGTGCCATTCTACGGGGCACTGAAGCTTTCTTT.

V gene TRBV4-3 combines with J gene TRBJ1-5; D might be TRBD1 (5 bases). This CDR3 is built from 16 residues. The germline CDR1 and CDR2 sequences are LGHNA and YSLEER. V dropped 0 bases and J dropped 3 bases, with 12 bases sitting between them. The DNA of the CDR3 is TGCGCCAGCAGCCAAGATCGTTACAGGCCCAATCAGCCCCAGCATTTT. Translated: CASSQDRYRPNQPQHF.

This clone was counted once. The gene calls are TRBV15 and TRBJ1-2; 10 bases line up with TRBD1. CDR1 LNHNV and CDR2 YYDKDF come from the germline V gene (reference sequence). V dropped 2 bases and J dropped 4; count of bases not matched to a gene: 10. The CDR3 contains 17 residues. The DNA of the CDR3 is TGTGCCACCAGCAGAACACTTACCGGGACAGGGGCCTATGGCTACACCTTC. As protein: CATSRTLTGTGAYGYTF. Drawing the rest from reference TRBV15 and TRBJ1-2, the complete variable domain is DAMVIQNPRYQVTQFGKPVTLSCSQTLNHNVMYWYQQKSSQAPKLLFHYYDKDFNNEADTPDNFQSRRPNTSFCFLDIRSPGLGDTAMYLCATSRTLTGTGAYGYTFGSGTRLTVV.

The J gene is TRBJ2-7, the V gene TRBV4-1, with 7 positions matching TRBD1. The V gene end was trimmed by 5 bases and the J gene end by 3 bases; junction bases not matched to a gene: 7. Germline CDR1 reads MGHRA; CDR2 reads YSYEKL. The CDR3 contains 14 residues. The CDR3 DNA follows: TGCGCCAGCAGCAGACCGGGACAGAGCTACGAGCAGTACTTC. Its protein product is CASSRPGQSYEQYF.

The gene calls are TRBV5-1 and TRBJ1-2; 8 nucleotides match TRBD1. Per germline, CDR1 SGHRS and CDR2 YFSETQ. Trimming cost V 4 bases and J 4 bases; bases outside gene matches: 6. This CDR3 is 14 amino acids long. The CDR3 protein is CASSPGQGGYGYTF. CDR3 DNA sequence: TGCGCCAGCAGCCCCGGACAGGGAGGCTATGGCTACACCTTC.

There are a few counts of this clone. The chain employs TRBV10-3 and TRBJ1-1; possibly TRBD1 for D (6 bases). The germline gives CDR1 ENHRY, CDR2 SYGVKD. Trimming cost V 5 bases and J 2 bases, with 15 bases left between them. The CDR3 has 15 residues. Written as DNA, the CDR3 is TGTGCCATCAGTCACCCAGGGGTTGGTAACACTGAAGCTTTCTTT. This sequence encodes CAISHPGVGNTEAFF.

The chain employs TRBV4-3 and TRBJ2-4; weak D call: TRBD2 (6 bases). The germline V and J ends were trimmed by 4 bases and 0 bases, with 16 bases remaining between them. This CDR3 has 17 amino acids. Germline V lookup: CDR1 LGHNA, CDR2 YSLEER. CDR3 sequence: CASSPRAKGLAKNIQYF. CDR3 DNA: TGCGCCAGCAGCCCCCGGGCGAAGGGACTAGCCAAAAACATTCAGTACTTC.

The gene calls are TRBV11-2 and TRBJ2-5; the D is unclear. V lost 5 bases and J lost 5, with 6 bases in between. The CDR3 is 11 amino acids. The germline V gene has CDR1 SGHAT and CDR2 FQNNGV. CDR3 residues: CASSTRETQYF. The CDR3 DNA sequence: TGTGCCAGCAGCACGAGGGAGACCCAGTACTTC.

This clone was picked up a small number of times. This chain joins TRBV28 and TRBJ2-2, with 11 positions matching TRBD1. CDR3 size: 19 residues. J lost 6 bases, V lost 8 bases, and 20 bases had no gene match. Looked up from germline, CDR1 is MDHEN and CDR2 is SYDVKM. CDR3 DNA sequence: TGTGCCAGCCGACTCTCGGACAGGGGGCGAAATCTAATTTCCGGGGAGCTGTTTTTT. It codes for CASRLSDRGRNLISGELFF.

This sequence joins TRBV5-6 and TRBJ2-7, with D unresolved. Germline lookup yields CDR1 SGHDT and CDR2 YYEEEE. The CDR3 covers 13 residues. Trimming cost V 3 bases and J 0 bases, with 7 bases left between them. CDR3 in DNA: TGTGCCAGCAGCTACGTGAGCTCCTACGAGCAGTACTTC. Its translation: CASSYVSSYEQYF. The entire variable domain, with the rest obtained from reference TRBV5-6 and TRBJ2-7, is as follows: DAGVTQSPTHLIKTRGQQVTLRCSPKSGHDTVSWYQQALGQGPQFIFQYYEEEERQRGNFPDRFSGHQFPNYSSELNVNALLLGDSALYLCASSYVSSYEQYFGPGTRLTVT.